This TCR beta chain was sequenced in a study of shared clonotypes between healthy human individuals. Here immunoSEQ multiplex PCR was the method, and the copy in TCRdb shows in-frame clones only, minus some. The sample includes roughly 2.1 million clones, more than 85% of them seen just once. Selected positively for CCR7 and CD45RO-negative, naive CD8 cells excluded terminally differentiated effector memory CD45RA+ cells. Concerning this clone: The same CDR3 arises from other DNA sequences in this sample as well.

V was cut by 4 bases and J by 1 base, with 8 bases left in between. This CDR3 spans 14 amino acids. CDR1 MGHDK and CDR2 SYGVNS come from the germline V gene. The receptor was isolated from a man aged 18 to 35 in good health. Some clones in this sample may be carry-over from other donors' samples. Source material: naive CD8+ T cells from PBMCs. The chain is built from TRBV25-1 and TRBJ2-1; D is perhaps TRBD2 (6 bases). Here the CDR3 reads CASSGSGSYNEQFF. CDR3 in DNA: TGTGCCAGCAGTGGTAGCGGATCCTACAATGAGCAGTTCTTC.